The following is a T cell receptor beta chain sequence with its context. Per germline, CDR1 SGHNT and CDR2 YYREEE (reference sequence). V lost 2 bases, J lost 5 bases, and 7 bases lay in between. CDR3 length equals 12 residues. The libraries were made with immunoSEQ v3.0 at survey level. Profiled with immunoSEQ multiplex PCR; TCRdb holds only in-frame clones, not every one. The data show around 15,000 clones, with approximately 93% seen just once and approximately 13% held by the top ten. These data come from a study of long-term antiretroviral therapy in people with HIV. Here the sequenced sample was unsorted PBMCs, taken 0.6 years after starting antiretroviral therapy. V is TRBV5-4 and J is TRBJ1-1; D may be TRBD1 (6 bases). The source of this sequence is a woman in her thirties or forties with HIV. CDR3 region: CASSFQGTEAFF. DNA of the CDR3: TGTGCCAGCAGCTTTCAGGGGACTGAAGCTTTCTTT.